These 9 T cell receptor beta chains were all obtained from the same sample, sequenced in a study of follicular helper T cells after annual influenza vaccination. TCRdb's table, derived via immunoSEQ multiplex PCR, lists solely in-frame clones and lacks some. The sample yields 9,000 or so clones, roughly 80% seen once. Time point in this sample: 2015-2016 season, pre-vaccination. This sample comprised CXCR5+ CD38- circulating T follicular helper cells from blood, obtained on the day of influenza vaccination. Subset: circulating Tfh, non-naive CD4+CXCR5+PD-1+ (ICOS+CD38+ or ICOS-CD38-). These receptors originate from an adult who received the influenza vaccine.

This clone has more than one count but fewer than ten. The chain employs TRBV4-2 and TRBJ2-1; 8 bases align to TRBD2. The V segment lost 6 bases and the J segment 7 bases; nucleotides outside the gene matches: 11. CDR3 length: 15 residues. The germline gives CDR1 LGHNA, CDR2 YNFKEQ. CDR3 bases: TGTGCCAGCAGACAGGAAGCGGGAGTACAGAATGAGCAGTTCTTC. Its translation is CASRQEAGVQNEQFF.

CDR3 residues: CASSPALNTEAFF. In DNA form, the CDR3 reads TGTGCCAGCTCACCAGCTCTTAACACTGAAGCTTTCTTT. The chain carries TRBV18 and TRBJ1-1; D is unclear. V was pared by 2 bases and J by 2 bases, with 6 bases between. CDR3 length: 13 residues. The germline gives CDR1 KGHSH, CDR2 LQKENI.

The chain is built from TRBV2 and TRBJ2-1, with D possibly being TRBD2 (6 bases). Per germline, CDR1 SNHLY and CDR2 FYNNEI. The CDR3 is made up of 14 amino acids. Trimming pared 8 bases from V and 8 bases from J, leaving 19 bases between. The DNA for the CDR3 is TGTGCCAGCTCCCCCGACCTAGCGACGGATGAGCAGTTCTTC. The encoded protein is CASSPDLATDEQFF.

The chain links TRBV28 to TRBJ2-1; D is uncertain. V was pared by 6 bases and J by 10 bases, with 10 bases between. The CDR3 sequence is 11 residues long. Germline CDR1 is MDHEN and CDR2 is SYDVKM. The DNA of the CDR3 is TGTGCCAGCAGCTCCCTAGGGGAGCAGTTCTTC. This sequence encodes CASSSLGEQFF.

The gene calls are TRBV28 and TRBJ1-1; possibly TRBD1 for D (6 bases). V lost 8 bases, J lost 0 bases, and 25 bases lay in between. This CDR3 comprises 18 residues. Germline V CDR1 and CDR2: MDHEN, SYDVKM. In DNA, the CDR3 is TGTGCCAGCCCAAATAGCCTTGGAGGGCAGGGGATGAACACTGAAGCTTTCTTT. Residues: CASPNSLGGQGMNTEAFF.

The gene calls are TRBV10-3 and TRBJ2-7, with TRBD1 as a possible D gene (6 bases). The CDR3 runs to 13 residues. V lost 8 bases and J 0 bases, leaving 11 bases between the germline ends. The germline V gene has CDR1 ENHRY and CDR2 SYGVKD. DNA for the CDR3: TGTGCCATCGGCCGGGACAACTCCTACGAGCAGTACTTC. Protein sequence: CAIGRDNSYEQYF.

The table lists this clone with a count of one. CDR3 in amino acids: CASSQEILEGEQFF. CDR3 DNA: TGTGCCAGCAGCCAAGAAATACTAGAAGGAGAGCAGTTCTTC. The chain uses TRBV4-2 and TRBJ2-1; a possible D gene is TRBD2 (5 bases). The CDR3 is made up of 14 amino acids. The ends were cut back, 0 bases at V and 10 bases at J, with 13 bases in the middle. Germline lookup yields CDR1 LGHNA and CDR2 YNFKEQ.

The chain's CDR3 is CASGVYNEQFF. For the CDR3, the DNA is TGTGCTAGTGGGGTTTACAATGAGCAGTTCTTC. This chain connects TRBV12-5 to TRBJ2-1; unclear D gene. The germline CDR1 and CDR2 sequences are LGHNT and FRNRAP. With 6 bases removed from V and 4 bases from J, the gap between germline ends came to 4 bases. The length of the CDR3 is 11 residues.

The CDR3 loop reads CASNLGGTRNEQFF. The CDR3 DNA reads TGTGCCAGTAACCTCGGGGGCACGAGGAATGAGCAGTTCTTC. The J gene is TRBJ2-1, the V gene TRBV19; D is tentatively TRBD1 or TRBD2 (6 bases each). The CDR3 has 14 residues. Trimming stripped 7 bases from V and 7 bases from J, with 17 bases between. Germline V gives CDR1 LNHDA, CDR2 SQIVND (reference sequence).